A selection of T cell receptor beta chains follows, all from one sample in a study of regulatory T cells in long-lasting Graves disease. TCRdb called the multiplex PCR reads again in MiXCR, with one record for every CDR3 protein. The profile shows about 420,000 distinct CDR3 sequences, roughly a quarter of them singletons. The sequences come from peripheral blood mononuclear cells (PBMCs), collected when the disease was refractory, from a patient treated with antithyroid drugs. Source of these receptors: a female donor with Graves disease. The CDR3 runs from the conserved cysteine through the conserved F or W. The order of the fields is J gene, V gene, clone size, D gene, CDR3 DNA, CDR3 protein. A D gene is named only where the DNA matches it firmly. Only some rows state a clone size, as once, few, many or a class for expanded clones.

j_gene: TRBJ1-5
v_gene: TRBV20-1
abundance: NA
d_gene: TRBD1
CDR3nt: TGCAGTGCTAGAATTGGAGGGGGCGCGAGCAATCAGCCCCAGCATTTT
CDR3aa: CSARIGGGASNQPQHF

j_gene: TRBJ2-1
v_gene: TRBV24-1
abundance: once
d_gene: TRBD1
CDR3nt: TGTGCCGCCAGTGATCCGAAAACAGGGGGCGCGTGGAATGAGCAGTTCTTC
CDR3aa: CAASDPKTGGAWNEQFF

j_gene: TRBJ2-5
v_gene: TRBV12-3/TRBV12-4
abundance: NA
d_gene: TRBD2
CDR3nt: TGTGCCAGCAGCCCGGGCGGGACTAGCGGCCAAGAGACCCAGTACTTC
CDR3aa: CASSPGGTSGQETQYF

j_gene: TRBJ2-1
v_gene: TRBV29-1
abundance: NA
d_gene: TRBD1
CDR3nt: TGCAGCGTTGAAAGGACAGGGCTTAGTGATGAGCAGTTCTTC
CDR3aa: CSVERTGLSDEQFF

j_gene: TRBJ2-7
v_gene: TRBV9
abundance: few
d_gene: TRBD1
CDR3nt: TGTGCCAGCAGTCCCGACAAAGGACAGGGGGCCCCGGAGCAGTACTTC
CDR3aa: CASSPDKGQGAPEQYF

j_gene: TRBJ1-2
v_gene: TRBV2
abundance: NA
d_gene: NA
CDR3nt: TGTGCCAGCAGCTCCTTGAGGGAGGGTCTAGGCCGCTACACCTTC
CDR3aa: CASSSLREGLGRYTF

j_gene: TRBJ1-1
v_gene: TRBV29-1
abundance: NA
d_gene: NA
CDR3nt: TGCAGCGGAGAGGGAGGGAGGGGCACTGAAGCTTTCTTT
CDR3aa: CSGEGGRGTEAFF

j_gene: TRBJ2-2
v_gene: TRBV7-2
abundance: few
d_gene: TRBD2
CDR3nt: TGTGCCAGCAGCGAAAGCCCGCTAGCGGGAGACACCGGGGAGCTGTTTTTT
CDR3aa: CASSESPLAGDTGELFF

j_gene: TRBJ1-5
v_gene: TRBV15
abundance: NA
d_gene: NA
CDR3nt: TGTGCCACCAGCTCGGGAGATCAGCCCCAGCATTTT
CDR3aa: CATSSGDQPQHF

j_gene: TRBJ1-1
v_gene: TRBV19
abundance: few
d_gene: NA
CDR3nt: TGTGCCAGTAGTTTGGCGACAGCAATGAACACTGAAGCTTTCTTT
CDR3aa: CASSLATAMNTEAFF

j_gene: TRBJ1-1
v_gene: TRBV2
abundance: many
d_gene: NA
CDR3nt: TGTGCCAGCAGGGGAGGGAAACCGAGCACTGAAGCTTTCTTT
CDR3aa: CASRGGKPSTEAFF

j_gene: TRBJ2-5
v_gene: TRBV3-1
abundance: NA
d_gene: NA
CDR3nt: TGTGCCAGCAGCCAAGATCTGAGGGTATACCAAGAGACCCAGTACTTC
CDR3aa: CASSQDLRVYQETQYF

j_gene: TRBJ2-4
v_gene: TRBV20-1
abundance: NA
d_gene: TRBD1
CDR3nt: TGCAGTGCTAGAGACGGGACAGTAGCCAAAAACATTCAGTACTTC
CDR3aa: CSARDGTVAKNIQYF

j_gene: TRBJ2-5
v_gene: TRBV19
abundance: few
d_gene: NA
CDR3nt: TGTGCCAGTGGGAGAGGAGAGACCCAGTACTTC
CDR3aa: CASGRGETQYF

j_gene: TRBJ1-2
v_gene: TRBV6-1
abundance: few
d_gene: NA
CDR3nt: TGTGCCAGCAGGCCAAATACAGGAAAGTATGGCTACACCTTC
CDR3aa: CASRPNTGKYGYTF

j_gene: TRBJ2-3
v_gene: TRBV29-1
abundance: NA
d_gene: TRBD2
CDR3nt: TGCAGCGTTGTGGGGGTGCTAGCGGGAGGCGTCACGCAGTATTTT
CDR3aa: CSVVGVLAGGVTQYF

j_gene: TRBJ2-7
v_gene: TRBV4-3
abundance: NA
d_gene: TRBD2
CDR3nt: TGCGCCAGCAGCCAAGAAGTTCTAGCGGATTCTGCCTACGAGCAGTACTTC
CDR3aa: CASSQEVLADSAYEQYF

j_gene: TRBJ1-1
v_gene: TRBV29-1
abundance: few
d_gene: TRBD1
CDR3nt: TGCAGCGTTGGGGGGGGACAGGCTATTAGGACTGAAGCTTTCTTT
CDR3aa: CSVGGGQAIRTEAFF

j_gene: TRBJ2-7
v_gene: TRBV25-1
abundance: many
d_gene: TRBD1
CDR3nt: TGTGCCAGCAAGTCCCGGGACAGGATCTACGAGCAGTACTTC
CDR3aa: CASKSRDRIYEQYF

j_gene: TRBJ2-7
v_gene: TRBV5-1
abundance: few
d_gene: NA
CDR3nt: TGCGCCAGCAGTTTCCAGGGGACTGATGCTACCTACGAGCAGTACTTC
CDR3aa: CASSFQGTDATYEQYF

j_gene: TRBJ1-4
v_gene: TRBV7-3
abundance: NA
d_gene: NA
CDR3nt: TGTGCCAGCAGCACCACTTGGGCGGCGAAACTGTTTTTT
CDR3aa: CASSTTWAAKLFF

j_gene: TRBJ2-7
v_gene: TRBV2
abundance: many
d_gene: NA
CDR3nt: TGTGCCAGCAGTGACGGACTGAGGGGCGAGCAGTACTTC
CDR3aa: CASSDGLRGEQYF

j_gene: TRBJ2-7
v_gene: TRBV30
abundance: NA
d_gene: TRBD1
CDR3nt: TGTGCCTGGAGCGAAGGACAGGGTGCTGCCTACGAGCAGTACTTC
CDR3aa: CAWSEGQGAAYEQYF

j_gene: TRBJ2-5
v_gene: TRBV7-3
abundance: few
d_gene: NA
CDR3nt: TGTGCCAGCAGCTTAAGAGGTCTCGGCGGACAAGAGACCCAGTACTTC
CDR3aa: CASSLRGLGGQETQYF

j_gene: TRBJ2-2
v_gene: TRBV19
abundance: NA
d_gene: TRBD1
CDR3nt: TGTGCCAGTAATATCGGGACAGGCCTCACCGGGGAGCTGTTTTTT
CDR3aa: CASNIGTGLTGELFF

j_gene: TRBJ2-7
v_gene: TRBV11-2
abundance: many
d_gene: NA
CDR3nt: TGTGCCAGCAAGCGCGCAACCTACGAGCAGTACTTC
CDR3aa: CASKRATYEQYF

j_gene: TRBJ1-5
v_gene: TRBV6-1
abundance: many
d_gene: NA
CDR3nt: TGTGCCAGCAGTGAACCGCAGGGTTATCAGCCCCAGCATTTT
CDR3aa: CASSEPQGYQPQHF

j_gene: TRBJ2-7
v_gene: TRBV5-1
abundance: few
d_gene: NA
CDR3nt: TGCGCCAGCAGCCGAAAGGAGGGGTACGAGCAGTACTTC
CDR3aa: CASSRKEGYEQYF

j_gene: TRBJ1-5
v_gene: TRBV12-3/TRBV12-4
abundance: NA
d_gene: TRBD1
CDR3nt: TGTGCCAGCAACCCGGGACAGACGACTTATAGCGATCAGCCCCAGCATTTT
CDR3aa: CASNPGQTTYSDQPQHF

j_gene: TRBJ2-5
v_gene: TRBV12-3/TRBV12-4
abundance: many
d_gene: NA
CDR3nt: TGTGCCAGCAGCCGAAACGGGGACAAAAGGTTAAAGACCCAGTACTTC
CDR3aa: CASSRNGDKRLKTQYF

j_gene: TRBJ1-1
v_gene: TRBV25-1
abundance: NA
d_gene: NA
CDR3nt: TGTGCCAGCACACAGGGTGTCGCTGAAGCTTTCTTT
CDR3aa: CASTQGVAEAFF

j_gene: TRBJ2-7
v_gene: TRBV5-4
abundance: NA
d_gene: NA
CDR3nt: TGTGCCAGCAGTAGACTGCAGGGGGAGCAGTACTTC
CDR3aa: CASSRLQGEQYF

j_gene: TRBJ1-5
v_gene: TRBV28
abundance: many
d_gene: NA
CDR3nt: TGTGCCAGCAGTGGACAGACGGGAAGCAATCAGCCCCAGCATTTT
CDR3aa: CASSGQTGSNQPQHF

j_gene: TRBJ1-2
v_gene: TRBV7-2
abundance: many
d_gene: NA
CDR3nt: TGTGCCAGCAGCTTAGTACAGACTGGCTATGGCTACACCTTC
CDR3aa: CASSLVQTGYGYTF

j_gene: TRBJ1-2
v_gene: TRBV3-1
abundance: few
d_gene: TRBD1
CDR3nt: TGTGCCAGCAGCCACCCGGACAGGGCCTATGGCTACACCTTC
CDR3aa: CASSHPDRAYGYTF

j_gene: TRBJ1-1
v_gene: TRBV5-5
abundance: many
d_gene: TRBD1
CDR3nt: TGTGCCAGCAGCCCAGGGGGAGGCGGGGGGACTGAAGCTTTCTTT
CDR3aa: CASSPGGGGGTEAFF

j_gene: TRBJ1-3
v_gene: TRBV7-2
abundance: NA
d_gene: NA
CDR3nt: TGTGCCAGCAGTTCCAACGCCGGCTCTGGAAACACCATATATTTT
CDR3aa: CASSSNAGSGNTIYF

j_gene: TRBJ2-7
v_gene: TRBV28
abundance: many
d_gene: NA
CDR3nt: TGTGCCAGCAGTTTAGGAGTAAAATACGAGCAGTACTTC
CDR3aa: CASSLGVKYEQYF

j_gene: TRBJ2-7
v_gene: TRBV10-3
abundance: few
d_gene: TRBD1
CDR3nt: TGTGCCATCAGCACCACCGGGACAGGGCGATACGAGCAGTACTTC
CDR3aa: CAISTTGTGRYEQYF

j_gene: TRBJ2-7
v_gene: TRBV5-6
abundance: many
d_gene: TRBD2
CDR3nt: TGTGCCAGCAGCTTTTTTTCAGGGACTAGCGGGAGGATCTACGAGCAGTACTTC
CDR3aa: CASSFFSGTSGRIYEQYF

j_gene: TRBJ1-5
v_gene: TRBV6-1
abundance: many
d_gene: TRBD1
CDR3nt: TGTGCCAGCAGTAATACACAGGGGCCTAATCAGCCCCAGCATTTT
CDR3aa: CASSNTQGPNQPQHF

j_gene: TRBJ1-1
v_gene: TRBV27
abundance: NA
d_gene: NA
CDR3nt: TGTGCCAGCGCGGACAGTCTGAACGCTGAAGCTTTCTTT
CDR3aa: CASADSLNAEAFF

j_gene: TRBJ1-5
v_gene: TRBV12-3/TRBV12-4
abundance: many
d_gene: NA
CDR3nt: TGTGCCAGCACCAGCGCCCGAAGTCCGCCCCAGCATTTT
CDR3aa: CASTSARSPPQHF

j_gene: TRBJ2-2
v_gene: TRBV20-1
abundance: NA
d_gene: NA
CDR3nt: TGCAGTGCTAGAGATCGGAAACTAGCCCGAAACACCGGGGAGCTGTTTTTT
CDR3aa: CSARDRKLARNTGELFF